A selection of T cell receptor beta chains follows, all from one sample in a study of blood T cell repertoires in COVID-19. Assay: immunoSEQ multiplex PCR; the TCRdb copy retains only in-frame clones and omits some. Found here are over 55,000 clones, 80% to 95% of them singletons; the top ten hold approximately 2.1%. The sequenced sample was peripheral blood. The receptors were sampled from a man in his sixties with acute or convalescent COVID-19. CDR3s include the opening cysteine and the closing phenylalanine or tryptophan. A D gene is named only where the DNA matches it firmly. The size field is filled for only some rows; it gives once, few, many or a size class.

abundance: NA
d_gene: NA
j_gene: TRBJ2-7
v_gene: TRBV5-4
CDR3aa: CASSLRGSYEQYF
CDR3nt: TGTGCCAGCAGCTTGAGGGGCTCCTACGAGCAGTACTTC

abundance: NA
d_gene: NA
j_gene: TRBJ2-5
v_gene: TRBV7-2
CDR3aa: CASSLSSETQYF
CDR3nt: TGTGCCAGCAGCTTATCGTCGGAGACCCAGTACTTC

abundance: NA
d_gene: NA
j_gene: TRBJ1-6
v_gene: TRBV4-3
CDR3aa: CASSQEEGNNSPLHF
CDR3nt: TGCGCCAGCAGCCAAGAGGAGGGTAATAATTCACCCCTCCACTTT

abundance: NA
d_gene: NA
j_gene: TRBJ1-1
v_gene: TRBV7-3
CDR3aa: CASSLTPRASEAFF
CDR3nt: TGTGCCAGCAGCTTAACCCCCAGGGCTTCTGAAGCTTTCTTT

abundance: NA
d_gene: NA
j_gene: TRBJ2-1
v_gene: TRBV7-9
CDR3aa: CASSLELAASLPKFF
CDR3nt: TGTGCCAGCAGCTTAGAACTGGCGGCCTCCCTTCCGAAGTTCTTC

abundance: NA
d_gene: NA
j_gene: TRBJ1-1
v_gene: TRBV11-3
CDR3aa: CASSLDGQRKTEAFF
CDR3nt: TGTGCCAGCAGCTTAGATGGACAGAGGAAAACTGAAGCTTTCTTT

abundance: NA
d_gene: TRBD2
j_gene: TRBJ2-3
v_gene: TRBV4-1
CDR3aa: CASSQETSGTTDTQYF
CDR3nt: TGCGCCAGCAGCCAAGAAACTAGCGGCACCACAGATACGCAGTATTTT

abundance: once
d_gene: TRBD1
j_gene: TRBJ2-7
v_gene: TRBV9
CDR3aa: CASSVAGGIYEQYF
CDR3nt: TGTGCCAGCAGCGTAGCAGGGGGTATCTACGAGCAGTACTTC

abundance: NA
d_gene: NA
j_gene: TRBJ1-1
v_gene: TRBV28
CDR3aa: CAAVGDTEAFF
CDR3nt: TGTGCCGCCGTAGGGGACACTGAAGCTTTCTTT

abundance: NA
d_gene: NA
j_gene: TRBJ1-2
v_gene: TRBV6-6
CDR3aa: CASSYAGGGSPYGYTF
CDR3nt: TGTGCCAGCAGTTACGCCGGGGGGGGCTCCCCCTATGGCTACACCTTC

abundance: NA
d_gene: TRBD1
j_gene: TRBJ1-2
v_gene: TRBV14
CDR3aa: CASSLLDRGADYTF
CDR3nt: TGTGCCAGCAGCCTGTTGGACAGGGGCGCGGACTACACCTTC

abundance: once
d_gene: TRBD2
j_gene: TRBJ2-1
v_gene: TRBV25-1
CDR3aa: CASSEGTSGRVVEQFF
CDR3nt: TGTGCCAGCAGTGAAGGAACTAGCGGGAGGGTAGTAGAGCAGTTCTTC

abundance: NA
d_gene: NA
j_gene: TRBJ1-4
v_gene: TRBV30
CDR3aa: CAWSVNSNEKLFF
CDR3nt: TGTGCCTGGAGTGTTAACTCTAATGAAAAACTGTTTTTT

abundance: NA
d_gene: TRBD2
j_gene: TRBJ2-7
v_gene: TRBV11-2
CDR3aa: CASSLVLAVNYEQYF
CDR3nt: TGTGCCAGCAGCTTAGTACTAGCGGTTAACTACGAGCAGTACTTC

abundance: NA
d_gene: NA
j_gene: TRBJ1-3
v_gene: TRBV29-1
CDR3aa: CSVERVSGNTIYF
CDR3nt: TGCAGCGTTGAGCGGGTTTCAGGAAACACCATATATTTT

abundance: NA
d_gene: NA
j_gene: TRBJ1-5
v_gene: TRBV9
CDR3aa: CASSRDWSNQPQHF
CDR3nt: TGTGCCAGCAGCCGGGACTGGAGCAATCAGCCCCAGCATTTT

abundance: NA
d_gene: TRBD2
j_gene: TRBJ2-5
v_gene: TRBV12-5
CDR3aa: CASGPWGGQETQYF
CDR3nt: TGTGCTAGTGGTCCGTGGGGGGGGCAAGAGACCCAGTACTTC

abundance: NA
d_gene: NA
j_gene: TRBJ2-7
v_gene: TRBV2
CDR3aa: CASRRGTHYEQYF
CDR3nt: TGTGCCAGCAGAAGGGGGACACACTACGAGCAGTACTTC

abundance: NA
d_gene: NA
j_gene: TRBJ1-2
v_gene: TRBV28
CDR3aa: CASSLRTSTNYGYTF
CDR3nt: TGTGCCAGCAGTTTACGGACATCTACTAACTATGGCTACACCTTC

abundance: NA
d_gene: NA
j_gene: TRBJ1-2
v_gene: TRBV15
CDR3aa: CATSRDRNYGYTF
CDR3nt: TGTGCCACCAGCCGCGACAGGAACTATGGCTACACCTTC

abundance: NA
d_gene: TRBD2
j_gene: TRBJ2-1
v_gene: TRBV11-3
CDR3aa: CASSRRSGSREQFF
CDR3nt: TGTGCCAGCAGCCGTCGTAGCGGGAGTAGGGAGCAGTTCTTC

abundance: NA
d_gene: TRBD2
j_gene: TRBJ2-3
v_gene: TRBV27
CDR3aa: CASSPGLAPDTQYF
CDR3nt: TGTGCCAGCAGTCCAGGACTAGCTCCAGATACGCAGTATTTT

abundance: NA
d_gene: NA
j_gene: TRBJ1-3
v_gene: TRBV5-1
CDR3aa: CASSSSGSHGGNTIYF
CDR3nt: TGCGCCAGCAGCTCAAGTGGGTCCCACGGGGGAAACACCATATATTTT

abundance: once
d_gene: NA
j_gene: TRBJ1-2
v_gene: TRBV5-1
CDR3aa: CASSPGVGYGYTF
CDR3nt: TGCGCCAGCAGCCCAGGGGTGGGCTATGGCTACACCTTC

abundance: few
d_gene: NA
j_gene: TRBJ2-5
v_gene: TRBV29-1
CDR3aa: CSARGAEKTQYF
CDR3nt: TGCAGCGCCAGGGGAGCAGAGAAGACCCAGTACTTC

abundance: NA
d_gene: TRBD2
j_gene: TRBJ2-3
v_gene: TRBV24-1
CDR3aa: CATSSRLAGGTDTQYF
CDR3nt: TGTGCCACCAGTAGCCGACTAGCGGGAGGCACAGATACGCAGTATTTT

abundance: few
d_gene: TRBD2
j_gene: TRBJ2-2
v_gene: TRBV28
CDR3aa: CASSKTSARDGELFF
CDR3nt: TGTGCCAGCAGTAAGACTAGCGCCCGGGACGGGGAGCTGTTTTTT

abundance: NA
d_gene: NA
j_gene: TRBJ1-2
v_gene: TRBV29-1
CDR3aa: CSVARGSEGYTF
CDR3nt: TGCAGCGTTGCAAGGGGCTCGGAGGGCTACACCTTC

abundance: NA
d_gene: TRBD2
j_gene: TRBJ2-5
v_gene: TRBV11-2
CDR3aa: CASSFLLSTSGIGETQYF
CDR3nt: TGTGCCAGCAGCTTTCTCCTTTCGACTAGCGGGATTGGGGAGACCCAGTACTTC

abundance: NA
d_gene: NA
j_gene: TRBJ1-5
v_gene: TRBV9
CDR3aa: CASSATDSNQPQHF
CDR3nt: TGTGCCAGCAGCGCCACAGATAGCAATCAGCCCCAGCATTTT

abundance: NA
d_gene: TRBD1
j_gene: TRBJ1-2
v_gene: TRBV7-2
CDR3aa: CASSPGRGQSSTLYGYTF
CDR3nt: TGTGCCAGCAGCCCGGGGCGGGGACAGTCGTCCACTCTCTATGGCTACACCTTC

abundance: once
d_gene: NA
j_gene: TRBJ2-5
v_gene: TRBV5-4
CDR3aa: CASSLATGFQETQYF
CDR3nt: TGTGCCAGCAGCTTGGCCACGGGGTTTCAAGAGACCCAGTACTTC

abundance: NA
d_gene: TRBD1
j_gene: TRBJ2-7
v_gene: TRBV5-1
CDR3aa: CASSFLLGQGGEQYF
CDR3nt: TGCGCCAGCAGCTTCCTCCTAGGACAGGGAGGCGAGCAGTACTTC

abundance: NA
d_gene: TRBD2
j_gene: TRBJ2-7
v_gene: TRBV7-2
CDR3aa: CASSLAGLVYEQYF
CDR3nt: TGTGCCAGCAGCTTAGCCGGACTAGTATACGAGCAGTACTTC

abundance: once
d_gene: TRBD2
j_gene: TRBJ2-7
v_gene: TRBV4-2
CDR3aa: CASSPRLAGGPYEQYF
CDR3nt: TGTGCCAGCAGCCCCCGACTAGCGGGAGGGCCTTACGAGCAGTACTTC

abundance: NA
d_gene: TRBD1
j_gene: TRBJ1-3
v_gene: TRBV19
CDR3aa: CASSETGQGGLGNTIYF
CDR3nt: TGTGCCAGTAGTGAAACGGGACAGGGAGGGCTTGGAAACACCATATATTTT

abundance: once
d_gene: TRBD2
j_gene: TRBJ2-2
v_gene: TRBV19
CDR3aa: CASSTALAGTGELFF
CDR3nt: TGTGCCAGTAGTACGGCACTAGCGGGCACCGGGGAGCTGTTTTTT

abundance: NA
d_gene: NA
j_gene: TRBJ1-1
v_gene: TRBV15
CDR3aa: CATSRGGGLSGTEAFF
CDR3nt: TGTGCCACCAGCAGAGGAGGGGGATTATCAGGAACTGAAGCTTTCTTT

abundance: NA
d_gene: NA
j_gene: TRBJ1-2
v_gene: TRBV30
CDR3aa: CAWSVSENYGYTF
CDR3nt: TGTGCCTGGAGTGTCAGCGAAAACTATGGCTACACCTTC

abundance: once
d_gene: NA
j_gene: TRBJ2-1
v_gene: TRBV20-1
CDR3aa: CSASWLQGLSSYNEQFF
CDR3nt: TGCAGTGCTAGTTGGCTTCAGGGTTTGAGCTCCTACAATGAGCAGTTCTTC

abundance: NA
d_gene: TRBD1
j_gene: TRBJ1-3
v_gene: TRBV6-5
CDR3aa: CASSRDSRNTIYF
CDR3nt: TGTGCCAGCAGTCGGGACAGTCGAAACACCATATATTTT

abundance: once
d_gene: TRBD2
j_gene: TRBJ2-2
v_gene: TRBV9
CDR3aa: CASSVEGTSTGELFF
CDR3nt: TGTGCCAGCAGCGTAGAGGGGACTAGCACCGGGGAGCTGTTTTTT

abundance: NA
d_gene: NA
j_gene: TRBJ2-1
v_gene: TRBV6-5
CDR3aa: CASSADFTYNEQFF
CDR3nt: TGTGCCAGCAGCGCCGACTTTACCTACAATGAGCAGTTCTTC

abundance: NA
d_gene: TRBD2
j_gene: TRBJ2-2
v_gene: TRBV11-3
CDR3aa: CASSLVAGVGTGELFF
CDR3nt: TGTGCCAGCAGCTTAGTCGCGGGAGTAGGGACCGGGGAGCTGTTTTTT

abundance: NA
d_gene: NA
j_gene: TRBJ1-1
v_gene: TRBV27
CDR3aa: CASSLEYSGWTEAFF
CDR3nt: TGTGCCAGCAGTTTAGAGTACAGCGGATGGACTGAAGCTTTCTTT

abundance: NA
d_gene: NA
j_gene: TRBJ1-4
v_gene: TRBV21-1
CDR3aa: CASDDRGQGEKLFF
CDR3nt: TGTGCCAGCGACGATAGGGGCCAGGGAGAAAAACTGTTTTTT

abundance: NA
d_gene: TRBD1
j_gene: TRBJ2-1
v_gene: TRBV30
CDR3aa: CAWSVWDRPFNEQFF
CDR3nt: TGTGCCTGGAGTGTATGGGACAGACCTTTCAATGAGCAGTTCTTC

abundance: NA
d_gene: NA
j_gene: TRBJ1-1
v_gene: TRBV7-2
CDR3aa: CASSLAGLNTEAFF
CDR3nt: TGTGCCAGCAGCTTGGCGGGACTGAATACTGAAGCTTTCTTT

abundance: NA
d_gene: NA
j_gene: TRBJ2-1
v_gene: TRBV11-3
CDR3aa: CASSLAIPPQKQFF
CDR3nt: TGTGCCAGCAGCTTAGCCATCCCCCCCCAGAAGCAGTTCTTC

abundance: NA
d_gene: TRBD1
j_gene: TRBJ1-1
v_gene: TRBV27
CDR3aa: CASSPSGQANTEAFF
CDR3nt: TGTGCCAGCAGTCCCTCCGGACAGGCGAACACTGAAGCTTTCTTT

abundance: NA
d_gene: NA
j_gene: TRBJ2-1
v_gene: TRBV5-4
CDR3aa: CASSREGVKYNEQFF
CDR3nt: TGTGCCAGCAGCCGTGAAGGGGTCAAGTACAATGAGCAGTTCTTC

abundance: NA
d_gene: TRBD1
j_gene: TRBJ1-2
v_gene: TRBV19
CDR3aa: CAGTGAPYGYTF
CDR3nt: TGTGCCGGGACAGGAGCTCCCTATGGCTACACCTTC